The present TCR beta chain was sequenced within a study of neurological immune-mediated disorders (dated by TCRdb to the late 2010s). Some background on the complete study: Among the roughly 34 multiple sclerosis patients, relapsing-remitting MS was present in around 31 and secondary progressive MS was present in 3. Peripheral blood TCR-beta repertoires from HTLV-I-associated myelopathy (HAM/TSP) patients, multiple sclerosis patients and healthy controls were compared by UMI-based sequencing. Longitudinal samples, technical triplicates and paired sorted CD4+ and CD8+ T-cell subsets, alongside PBMC samples, were included among the roughly 110 TCR-beta libraries. Of the 68 subjects in the cohort, around 14 were HAM/TSP patients, approximately 34 were multiple sclerosis patients, and 20 were healthy controls. Beyond this particular receptor, the publication reports: TCR clonal expansion was highest in HAM/TSP patients and lowest in MS patients, with MS patients falling below even healthy controls. No identical CDR3 amino acid sequences were shared among expanded clones across subjects, suggesting private TCR-beta repertoires in all groups. In phylogenetic analysis, the repertoires of 18 of 34 MS patients grouped into a cluster of related CDR3 sequences, which suggests a possible signature at the repertoire level. The MS cluster showed no association with clinical or MRI features, and the authors stated that larger cohorts are needed.

This clonotype was seen repeatedly, ten times or more. Its antigen remains undetermined. One base away there is no much larger clone; base qualities are not given. Libraries from unsorted PBMCs were made from 2 million PBMCs kept in RNAlater at -80 degrees C until RNA extraction. Multiple sclerosis patients were enrolled in a US clinical protocol evaluating disease progression by magnetic resonance imaging. PBMCs were separated from peripheral blood using Ficoll-Hypaque density gradient centrifugation and then cryopreserved in liquid nitrogen. The junction shows trimming of 5 bases on V and 4 bases on J, plus 11 bases between the germline ends. Spanning cysteine to phenylalanine, the CDR3 consists of 12 amino acids. Left in the record is the CDR3 DNA by itself, 36 bases read in frame from the first base. As encoded in the germline V gene (reference sequence), CDR1 is DFQATT while CDR2 is SNEGSKA. cDNA was synthesized by template-switch 5'RACE using a primer with a 10-nucleotide random unique molecular identifier that tagged each TCR transcript. Each sequencing run produced over 160 million TCR-beta sequences covering 15-18 subjects. The RNeasy kit was used to extract total RNA. The KAPA Real-time Library Amplification kit was used to amplify TCR-beta VDJ regions with primers for the TCR constant region and the 5'RACE anchor. A first PCR added sample indexes and Illumina adaptors, and a second PCR then raised library yield. The roughly 650 bp TCR product was size-selected on a 2% E-gel SizeSelection system after Ampure bead purification. Library quality was checked on a Bioanalyzer, concentration was measured with Qubit, and libraries were quantified with the Kapa Library Quantification kit before pooling. An Illumina HiSeq 2500 was used to sequence the libraries paired-end at 2 x 150 bp. To increase sequence diversity, roughly 24-32% phiX was spiked into each library pool. The study's own analysis went as follows. The quality-filtered reads were processed with the UMI-based MiGEC pipeline, whose error correction step removed more than 85% of the raw TCR sequences. VDJ genes were aligned to IMGT germline references, and clonotypes were defined by unique CDR3 amino acid sequence plus V-J genes. Clonal expansion, Shannon diversity, and CDR3 relatedness (CalcPairwiseDistances, ClusterSamples) were evaluated with VDJtools, and phylogenetic trees were built with CLCbio workbench. A clone was classed as expanded if it had 8 or more unique UMIs, a cutoff based on coefficient-of-variation modelling across technical triplicates. TCRdb reanalyzed the raw reads on its own, using fastp at Q25 for trimming and MiXCR for clone calling, and kept in-frame beta chains. Each CDR3 protein gets just one entry, which takes the most common genes and DNA from the rows behind it. TCRdb's processing, not the authors', yielded these V and J calls. Present in this sample are approximately 100,000 distinct CDR3 sequences, roughly 3.5% of which were seen just once. Roughly 6% of the sample comes from the top ten.

The V gene is TRBV20-1 and the J gene is TRBJ2-5, with the D segment identity uncertain. The receptor comes from a woman under 30 with multiple sclerosis. Input material: PBMCs. The bases read TGCAGTGCTGGAACAGCATCAGAGACCCAGTACTTC. This sequence encodes CSAGTASETQYF.